This entry lists 21 T cell receptor beta chains sequenced from one sample in a study of spatial heterogeneity in lung cancer (dated by TCRdb to the late 2010s). Taken with the paper, the label for time point translates to: sample taken at primary tumor resection. For TCR sequencing, whole RNA was extracted from tumor and nontumor lung tissue, or from cryopreserved PBMC samples, and no cell sorting was done. Library preparation used 5' RACE. The data were produced on a NextSeq 500. TCRdb reprocessed the public reads (quality trimming at Q25 with fastp, clone calling with MiXCR) and kept in-frame beta chains. Here each entry gathers all rows of one CDR3 protein and keeps the most common genes and DNA. In this sample the table shows around 40,000 distinct CDR3 sequences, around 5.5% of which occur a single time. Roughly 10% of the sample is in the top ten clones. The source was PBMCs, collected at surgery. The receptors originated from a male donor with early-stage non-small cell lung cancer.

In this sample, this clonotype turned up many times. The V and J genes are TRBV12-3 or TRBV12-4 and TRBJ1-1; the D gene is possibly TRBD1 (5 bases). Trimming stripped 1 base from V and 0 bases from J, with 12 bases between. The CDR3 consists of 16 residues. CDR3: CASSLGGGYLNTEAFF. The CDR3 DNA reads TGTGCCAGCAGTTTAGGGGGGGGTTACTTGAACACTGAAGCTTTCTTT.

Only a few counts were recorded for this clonotype. The chain is built from TRBV24-1 and TRBJ1-5; D possibly corresponds to TRBD1 (5 bases). The CDR3 covers 15 residues. V shed 3 bases and J shed 4 bases, with 12 bases lying between them. Germline values: CDR1 KGHDR, CDR2 SFDVKD. The CDR3 DNA sequence: TGTGCCACCAGTGATGGGGGATCCGCAAATCAGCCCCAGCATTTT. Translated, it gives CATSDGGSANQPQHF.

This clonotype was counted between two and nine times. V gene TRBV12-3 or TRBV12-4 combines with J gene TRBJ1-2; D is ambiguous. The ends were cut back, 7 bases at V and 7 bases at J, with 10 bases in the middle. The CDR3 spans 11 residues. The CDR3 region has the DNA TGTGCCAGCAATGAGGGCGGTGGCTACACCTTC. Its translation: CASNEGGGYTF.

This clonotype was counted at least ten times. Written as DNA, the CDR3 is TGTGCCACCACCCGGGCCGGCACAGATACGCAGTATTTT. Its protein is CATTRAGTDTQYF. The rearrangement links TRBV24-1 to TRBJ2-3; the D is unclear. From germline, CDR1 is KGHDR and CDR2 SFDVKD. Trimming pared 8 bases from V and 1 base from J, leaving 9 bases between. This CDR3 spans 13 amino acids.

The chain joins TRBV18 to TRBJ1-1, with a weak D call TRBD1 (5 bases). Trimming took 3 bases from V and 6 from J, leaving 17 bases between them. CDR1 is KGHSH, CDR2 LQKENI, per germline. This CDR3 has 15 amino acids. Here the CDR3 reads CASSPLIGGGSEAFF. The DNA for the CDR3 is TGTGCCAGCTCACCCCTCATCGGGGGAGGCTCTGAAGCTTTCTTT. Variable domain in full (rest from reference TRBV18 and TRBJ1-1): NAGVMQNPRHLVRRRGQEARLRCSPMKGHSHVYWYRQLPEEGLKFMVYLQKENIIDESGMPKERFSAEFPKEGPSILRIQQVVRGDSAAYFCASSPLIGGGSEAFFGQGTRLTVV.

Many counts were recorded for this clonotype. The chain uses TRBV12-5 and TRBJ2-1, with 7 bases matching TRBD2. This CDR3 comprises 15 residues. The J segment lost 5 bases and the V segment lost 6 bases, leaving 10 bases of the junction unmatched. Germline loops: CDR1 LGHNT, CDR2 FRNRAP. The CDR3 DNA follows: TGTGCTAGTGGCCCGACCCTGACTAGCAACAATGAGCAGTTCTTC. This encodes CASGPTLTSNNEQFF. The full variable domain, rest sourced from reference TRBV12-5 and TRBJ2-1, is DARVTQTPRHKVTEMGQEVTMRCQPILGHNTVFWYRQTMMQGLELLAYFRNRAPLDDSGMPKDRFSAEMPDATLATLKIQPSEPRDSAVYFCASGPTLTSNNEQFFGPGTRLTVL.

This clonotype came up many times. The chain is built from TRBV28 and TRBJ1-5; unclear D gene. Germline CDR1 and CDR2: MDHEN and SYDVKM. This CDR3 comprises 15 residues. The V and J ends lost 3 bases and 2 bases respectively, with 11 bases between them. The CDR3 DNA reads as TGTGCCAGCAGTTTCCCAGAGACGGGCAATCAGCCCCAGCATTTT. Its translation: CASSFPETGNQPQHF.

Points on this clonotype: A clone one base away is much larger, so this may be a read error. V and J are TRBV5-5 and TRBJ2-7, with 7 positions matching TRBD2. After removal of 3 bases from V and 2 bases from J, the junction contained 11 bases not matched to a gene. Germline values: CDR1 SGHKS, CDR2 YYEKEE (reference sequence). This CDR3 contains 16 residues. DNA for the CDR3: TGTGCCAGCAGCTCCTTGACGGGAGGAGGGACCTACGAGCAGTACTTC. This codes for CASSSLTGGGTYEQYF.

This clonotype was recorded many times. CDR3 residues: CSARDLISPGTGGREQYF. As DNA, the CDR3 is TGCAGTGCTAGAGATCTCATCTCCCCCGGGACAGGGGGCCGCGAGCAGTACTTC. V gene TRBV20-1 combines with J gene TRBJ2-7; the match to TRBD1 covers 12 bases. With V trimmed by 0 bases and J by 6 bases, 15 bases remained unmatched. This CDR3 comprises 18 residues. CDR1 and CDR2 (germline): DFQATT, SNEGSKA (reference sequence).

This clonotype was observed a few times. The V call is TRBV11-2, the J call TRBJ1-5, with D possibly TRBD1 on 5 matching bases. The CDR3 totals 15 residues. Germline V CDR1 and CDR2: SGHAT, FQNNGV. Trimming left V 0 bases short and J 9 bases short, with 15 bases between. CDR3 bases: TGTGCCAGCAGCTTAGATCCTGGGACCCGGACGCCCCAGCATTTT. This gives the protein CASSLDPGTRTPQHF.

This clonotype was seen repeatedly, ten times or more. The chain links TRBV6-6 to TRBJ1-1; D uncertain. Trimming removed 7 bases at V and 0 bases at J, with 9 bases between. The CDR3 is 13 amino acids. Germline CDR1 is MNHNY and CDR2 is SVGAGI (reference sequence). CDR3 bases: TGTGCCAGCAAACCCGAGTTGAACACTGAAGCTTTCTTT. Translating gives CASKPELNTEAFF.

There are many counts of this clonotype. The rearrangement joins TRBV20-1 to TRBJ1-5; D is unclear. V was trimmed by 2 bases and J by 5 bases, leaving 19 bases between them. The CDR3 totals 16 residues. In germline, CDR1 is DFQATT, CDR2 SNEGSKA (reference sequence). CDR3 residues: CSARPLREPPHQPQHF. CDR3 nucleotides: TGCAGTGCTAGACCCCTAAGAGAGCCCCCGCATCAGCCCCAGCATTTT.

This clonotype was counted at least ten times. The rearrangement uses TRBV28 and TRBJ1-4, with D possibly matching TRBD1 (5 bases). The CDR3 totals 14 residues. Trimming took off 6 bases at V and 10 bases at J, with 18 bases between the two ends. The germline V gene has CDR1 MDHEN and CDR2 SYDVKM. For the CDR3, the DNA is TGTGCCAGCAGCACGGGGAGGGGCGGAGGAAAACTGTTTTTT. Residues: CASSTGRGGGKLFF. The full variable domain, in which reference TRBV28 and TRBJ1-4 provide the parts outside the CDR3, is DVKVTQSSRYLVKRTGEKVFLECVQDMDHENMFWYRQDPGLGLRLIYFSYDVKMKEKGDIPEGYSVSREKKERFSLILESASTNQTSMYLCASSTGRGGGKLFFGSGTQLSVL.

This clonotype was seen many times. The CDR3 is CASSLGVELATKYEQYF. CDR3 DNA sequence: TGCGCCAGCAGCTTGGGGGTGGAACTAGCGACCAAATACGAGCAGTACTTC. The J gene is TRBJ2-7, the V gene TRBV5-1; 7 bases fit TRBD2. V gave up 0 bases and J gave up 4 bases; unmatched junction bases: 13. Germline assignment: CDR1 SGHRS and CDR2 YFSETQ. This CDR3 is 17 amino acids long.

This clonotype was counted ten times or more. This chain connects TRBV11-2 to TRBJ2-1; TRBD2 agrees at 10 bases. V was pared by 5 bases and J by 6 bases, with 10 bases of the junction left unmatched. The V gene's germline CDR1 is SGHAT and CDR2 FQNNGV. CDR3 length: 16 residues. The CDR3 DNA is TGTGCCAGCAGCCTCCTATCTAGCGGGGGCCCCAATGAGCAGTTCTTC. This sequence encodes CASSLLSSGGPNEQFF. Variable domain in full (rest from reference TRBV11-2 and TRBJ2-1): EAGVAQSPRYKIIEKRQSVAFWCNPISGHATLYWYQQILGQGPKLLIQFQNNGVVDDSQLPKDRFSAERLKGVDSTLKIQPAKLEDSAVYLCASSLLSSGGPNEQFFGPGTRLTVL.

In this sample, this clonotype turned up many times. The chain combines TRBV11-2 with TRBJ2-5; no clear D. From germline, CDR1 is SGHAT and CDR2 FQNNGV. Trimming took off 3 bases at V and 5 bases at J, with 13 bases between the two ends. This CDR3 contains 14 residues. The CDR3: CASSFGPAGETQYF. CDR3 nucleotides: TGTGCCAGCAGCTTTGGACCGGCCGGGGAGACCCAGTACTTC. The full variable domain, its missing parts supplied by reference TRBV11-2 and TRBJ2-5, is EAGVAQSPRYKIIEKRQSVAFWCNPISGHATLYWYQQILGQGPKLLIQFQNNGVVDDSQLPKDRFSAERLKGVDSTLKIQPAKLEDSAVYLCASSFGPAGETQYFGPGTRLLVL.

The chain uses TRBV30 and TRBJ1-2; D is unclear. The CDR3 sequence is 11 residues long. Germline assignment: CDR1 GTSNPN and CDR2 SVGIG (reference sequence). The V end lost 1 base, the J end lost 5 bases, and 5 bases lay between the germline ends. CDR3 sequence reads: CAWSGGYGYTF. In nucleotides, the CDR3 is TGTGCCTGGAGTGGAGGATATGGCTACACCTTC. Full variable domain (missing parts from reference TRBV30 and TRBJ1-2): SQTIHQWPATLVQPVGSPLSLECTVEGTSNPNLYWYRQAAGRGLQLLFYSVGIGQISSEVPQNLSASRPQDRQFILSSKKLLLSDSGFYLCAWSGGYGYTFGSGTRLTVV.

The table lists this clonotype with many counts. V and J are TRBV28 and TRBJ1-5; D is unclear. Trimming shortened V by 4 bases and J by 10 bases, and 20 bases separated the two germline ends. From germline, CDR1 is MDHEN and CDR2 SYDVKM. The CDR3 is 15 residues long. The CDR3 DNA follows: TGTGCCAGCAGTTGGTTCTCCCCCGCTGAAGGACCCCAGCATTTT. Translation gives CASSWFSPAEGPQHF.

This clonotype was seen many times. The genes are TRBV5-1 and TRBJ2-7; D may match TRBD1 or TRBD2 (5 bases each). Trimming removed 0 bases at V and 3 bases at J, with 13 bases between. CDR3 length equals 15 residues. Germline values: CDR1 SGHRS, CDR2 YFSETQ. CDR3 nucleotides: TGCGCCAGCAGCTTGGATCCAGGGAGCCTCTACGAGCAGTACTTC. Its protein product is CASSLDPGSLYEQYF.

To note about this clonotype: A much more abundant neighbour one base away suggests this may be a read error. V is TRBV29-1 and J is TRBJ2-3, with a possible D match to TRBD1 (6 bases). Per germline, CDR1 SQVTM and CDR2 ANQGSEA. The length of the CDR3 is 13 residues. CDR3 sequence (DNA): TGCAGCGTCAGAGGACAGTACACAGATAAGCAGTATTTT. Encoded protein: CSVRGQYTDKQYF.

This clonotype was counted many times. The J gene is TRBJ2-7, the V gene TRBV20-1; 9 nucleotides agree with TRBD1. Germline V gene lookup returns CDR1 DFQATT and CDR2 SNEGSKA (reference sequence). The CDR3 is made up of 15 amino acids. For the CDR3, the DNA is TGCAGCGCTGGTCCCCGGACAGGGGCAGCCTACGAGCAGTACTTC. This gives the protein CSAGPRTGAAYEQYF.